The clone carrying this T cell receptor (beta chain) was seen repeatedly, ten times or more. What it binds is unknown. The data are from a study of T cells in Graves' hyperthyroidism and ophthalmopathy. Regarding the study as a whole: Also found in blood were most expanded thyroid clonotypes above 0.001.

There were TCR beta CDR3 regions amplified from RNA transcripts. Primed by the HTBI set, a first-round RT-PCR was run on the TCR CDR3. MiXCR was run by TCRdb on the multiplex PCR reads, yielding one entry per CDR3 protein. The sample consists of around 400,000 distinct CDR3 sequences, 15% to 18% of them appearing once. Patients aged 18 to 65 had newly diagnosed hyperthyroidism lasting under 2 months. Diagnosis rested on symptoms, serum thyroxine and TRAb, thyroid ultrasound, and orbital computed tomography. Fresh peripheral blood, approximately 10 ml, was the source of the PBMCs. CDR1 is MNHNS and CDR2 is SASEGT in the germline V gene. This CDR3 has 16 residues. Germline trimming cut 5 bases from V and 3 bases from J; bases unmatched to any gene: 6.

Sequences were obtained from blood. This clonotype was sampled from a woman aged 18-29 years with Graves' hyperthyroidism that later progressed to Graves' ophthalmopathy. The chain couples TRBV6-1 to TRBJ2-7, with TRBD2 identical over 14 bases. The CDR3 DNA follows: TGTGCCAGCAGTACAGGGACTAGCGGGAGCGGCTACGAGCAGTACTTC. Translated: CASSTGTSGSGYEQYF.